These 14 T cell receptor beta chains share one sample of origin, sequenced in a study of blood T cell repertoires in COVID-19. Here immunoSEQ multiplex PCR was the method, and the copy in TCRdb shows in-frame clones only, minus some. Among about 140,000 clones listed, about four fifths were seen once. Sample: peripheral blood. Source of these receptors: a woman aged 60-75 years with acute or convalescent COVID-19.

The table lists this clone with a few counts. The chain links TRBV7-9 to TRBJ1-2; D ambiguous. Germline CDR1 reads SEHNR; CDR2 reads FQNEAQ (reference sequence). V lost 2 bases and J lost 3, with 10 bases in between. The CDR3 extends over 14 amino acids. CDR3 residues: CASSLKGRDYGYTF. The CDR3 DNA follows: TGTGCCAGCAGCTTAAAAGGGCGGGACTATGGCTACACCTTC. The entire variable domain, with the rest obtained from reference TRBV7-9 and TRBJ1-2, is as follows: DTGVSQNPRHKITKRGQNVTFRCDPISEHNRLYWYRQTLGQGPEFLTYFQNEAQLEKSRLLSDRFSAERPKGSFSTLEIQRTEQGDSAMYLCASSLKGRDYGYTFGSGTRLTVV.

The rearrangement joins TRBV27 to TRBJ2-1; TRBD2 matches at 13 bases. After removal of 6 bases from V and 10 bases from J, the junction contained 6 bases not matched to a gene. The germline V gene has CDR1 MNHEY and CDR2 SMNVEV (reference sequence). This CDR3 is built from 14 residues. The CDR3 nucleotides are TGTGCCAGCAGCAGGACTAGCGGGAGCCCCGAGCAGTTCTTC. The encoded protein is CASSRTSGSPEQFF.

The DNA of the CDR3 is TGTGCCAGTAGTCTCACCGGGACTAGCTACTCGAACACCGGGGAGCTGTTTTTT. Translation: CASSLTGTSYSNTGELFF. The V call is TRBV19, the J call TRBJ2-2; 9 bases map to TRBD2. Germline-derived CDR1 and CDR2 are LNHDA and SQIVND (reference sequence). CDR3 length: 18 amino acids. Trimming removed 5 bases from V and 0 bases from J; junction bases left unmatched: 10.

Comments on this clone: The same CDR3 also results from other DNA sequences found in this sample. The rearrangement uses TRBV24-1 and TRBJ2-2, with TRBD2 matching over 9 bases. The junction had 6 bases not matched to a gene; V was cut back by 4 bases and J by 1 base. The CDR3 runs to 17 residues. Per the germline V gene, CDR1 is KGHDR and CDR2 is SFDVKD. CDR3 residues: CATSDLGLAENTGELFF. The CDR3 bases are TGTGCCACCAGTGACCTGGGACTAGCAGAGAACACCGGGGAGCTGTTTTTT.

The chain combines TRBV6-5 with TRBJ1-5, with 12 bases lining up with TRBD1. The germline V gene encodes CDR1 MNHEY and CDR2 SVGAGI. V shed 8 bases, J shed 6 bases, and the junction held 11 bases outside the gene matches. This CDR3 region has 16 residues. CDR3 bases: TGTGCCAGCCGTTCACCGGGGACAGGGGGCCGTCAGCCCCAGCATTTT. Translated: CASRSPGTGGRQPQHF.

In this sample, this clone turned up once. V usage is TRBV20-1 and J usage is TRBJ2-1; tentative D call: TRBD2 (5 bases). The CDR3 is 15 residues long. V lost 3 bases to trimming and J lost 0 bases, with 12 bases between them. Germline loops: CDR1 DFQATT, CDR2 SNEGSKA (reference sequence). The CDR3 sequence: CSASLGAGSYNEQFF. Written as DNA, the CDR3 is TGCAGTGCTAGTCTCGGTGCGGGCTCCTACAATGAGCAGTTCTTC.

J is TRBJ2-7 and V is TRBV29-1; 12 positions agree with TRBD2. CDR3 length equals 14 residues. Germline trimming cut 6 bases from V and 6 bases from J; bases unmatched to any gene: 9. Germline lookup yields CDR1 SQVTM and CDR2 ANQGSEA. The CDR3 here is CSVQWTSGKPEQYF. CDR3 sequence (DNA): TGCAGCGTGCAGTGGACTAGCGGGAAACCCGAGCAGTACTTC.

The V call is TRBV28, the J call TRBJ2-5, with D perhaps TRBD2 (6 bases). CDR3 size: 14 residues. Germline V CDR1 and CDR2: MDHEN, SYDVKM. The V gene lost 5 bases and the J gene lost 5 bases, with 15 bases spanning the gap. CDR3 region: CASSGGKGGETQYF. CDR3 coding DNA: TGTGCCAGCAGTGGGGGGAAAGGAGGCGAGACCCAGTACTTC.

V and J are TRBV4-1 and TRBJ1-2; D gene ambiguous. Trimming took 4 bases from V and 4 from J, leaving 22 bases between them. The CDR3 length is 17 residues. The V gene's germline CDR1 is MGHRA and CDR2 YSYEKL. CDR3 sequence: CASSPLEGGRESYGYTF. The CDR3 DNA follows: TGCGCCAGCAGCCCCCTCGAAGGAGGGAGGGAATCCTATGGCTACACCTTC.

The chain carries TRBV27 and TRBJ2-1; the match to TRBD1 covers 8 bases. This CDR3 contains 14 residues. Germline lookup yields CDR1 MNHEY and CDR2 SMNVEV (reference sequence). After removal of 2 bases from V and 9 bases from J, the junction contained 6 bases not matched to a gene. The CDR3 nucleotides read TGTGCCAGCAGTTTACAGGGGGCGTTCGGTGAGCAGTTCTTC. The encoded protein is CASSLQGAFGEQFF.

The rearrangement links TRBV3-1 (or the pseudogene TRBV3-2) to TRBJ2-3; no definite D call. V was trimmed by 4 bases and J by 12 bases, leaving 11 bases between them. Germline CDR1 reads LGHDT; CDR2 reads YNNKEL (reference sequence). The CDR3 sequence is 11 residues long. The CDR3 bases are TGTGCCAGCAGCCTTTTAGAGGTACAGTATTTT. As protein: CASSLLEVQYF.

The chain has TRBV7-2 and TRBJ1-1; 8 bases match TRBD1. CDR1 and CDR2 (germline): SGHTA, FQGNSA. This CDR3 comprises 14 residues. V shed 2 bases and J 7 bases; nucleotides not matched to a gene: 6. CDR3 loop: CASSLTTDRGEAFF. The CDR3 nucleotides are TGTGCCAGCAGCTTAACAACTGACAGGGGTGAAGCTTTCTTT.

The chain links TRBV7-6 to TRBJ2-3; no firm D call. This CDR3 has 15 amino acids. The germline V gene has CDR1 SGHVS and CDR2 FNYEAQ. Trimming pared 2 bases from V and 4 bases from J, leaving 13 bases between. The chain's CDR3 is CASSLYADWADTQYF. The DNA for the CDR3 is TGTGCCAGCAGCTTATACGCCGACTGGGCAGATACGCAGTATTTT.

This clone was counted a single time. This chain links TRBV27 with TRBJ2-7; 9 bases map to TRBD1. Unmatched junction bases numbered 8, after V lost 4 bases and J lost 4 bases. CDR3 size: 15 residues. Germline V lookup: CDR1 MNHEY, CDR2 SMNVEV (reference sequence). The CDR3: CASSSRTGTGYEQYF. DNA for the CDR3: TGTGCCAGCAGTTCCCGAACCGGGACAGGGTACGAGCAGTACTTC.